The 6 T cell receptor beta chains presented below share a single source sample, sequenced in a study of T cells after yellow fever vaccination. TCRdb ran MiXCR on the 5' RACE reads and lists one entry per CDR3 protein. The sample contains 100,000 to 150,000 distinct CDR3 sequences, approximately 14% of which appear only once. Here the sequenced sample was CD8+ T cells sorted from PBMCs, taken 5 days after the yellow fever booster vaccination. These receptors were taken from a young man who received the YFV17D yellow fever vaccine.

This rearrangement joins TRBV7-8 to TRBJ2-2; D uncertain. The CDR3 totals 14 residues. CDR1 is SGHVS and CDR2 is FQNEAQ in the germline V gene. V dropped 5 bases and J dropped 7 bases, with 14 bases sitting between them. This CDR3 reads CASSALVVGGELFF. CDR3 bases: TGTGCCAGCAGCGCGTTGGTAGTGGGCGGGGAGCTGTTTTTT.

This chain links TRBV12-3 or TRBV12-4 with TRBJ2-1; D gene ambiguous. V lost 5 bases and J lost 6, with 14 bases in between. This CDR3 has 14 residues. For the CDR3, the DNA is TGTGCCAGCAGTGCCTACGGTCCATTCAATGAGCAGTTCTTC. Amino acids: CASSAYGPFNEQFF.

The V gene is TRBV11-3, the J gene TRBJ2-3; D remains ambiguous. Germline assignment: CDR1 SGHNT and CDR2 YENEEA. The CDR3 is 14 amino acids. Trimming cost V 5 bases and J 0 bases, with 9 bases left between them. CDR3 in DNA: TGTGCCAGCAGCCCTACGGACAGCACAGATACGCAGTATTTT. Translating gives CASSPTDSTDTQYF.

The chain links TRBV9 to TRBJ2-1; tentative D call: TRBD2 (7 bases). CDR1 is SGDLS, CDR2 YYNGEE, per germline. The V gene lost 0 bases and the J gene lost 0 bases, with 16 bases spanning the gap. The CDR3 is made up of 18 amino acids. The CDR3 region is CASSVEDSGAHSYNEQFF. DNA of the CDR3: TGTGCCAGCAGCGTAGAGGACAGCGGGGCCCACTCCTACAATGAGCAGTTCTTC.

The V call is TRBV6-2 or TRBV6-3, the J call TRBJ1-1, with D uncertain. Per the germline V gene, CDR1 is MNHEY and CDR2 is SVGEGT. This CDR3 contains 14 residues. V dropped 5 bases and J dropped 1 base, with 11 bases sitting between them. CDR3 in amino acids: CASSPGEPNTEAFF. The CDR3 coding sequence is TGTGCCAGCAGTCCCGGTGAGCCGAACACTGAAGCTTTCTTT.

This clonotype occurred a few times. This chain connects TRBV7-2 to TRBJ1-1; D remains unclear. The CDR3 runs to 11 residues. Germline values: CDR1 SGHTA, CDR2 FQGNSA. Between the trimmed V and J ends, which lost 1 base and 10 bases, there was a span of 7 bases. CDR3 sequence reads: CASSLGEGAFF. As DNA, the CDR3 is TGTGCCAGCAGCTTAGGGGAAGGAGCTTTCTTT.